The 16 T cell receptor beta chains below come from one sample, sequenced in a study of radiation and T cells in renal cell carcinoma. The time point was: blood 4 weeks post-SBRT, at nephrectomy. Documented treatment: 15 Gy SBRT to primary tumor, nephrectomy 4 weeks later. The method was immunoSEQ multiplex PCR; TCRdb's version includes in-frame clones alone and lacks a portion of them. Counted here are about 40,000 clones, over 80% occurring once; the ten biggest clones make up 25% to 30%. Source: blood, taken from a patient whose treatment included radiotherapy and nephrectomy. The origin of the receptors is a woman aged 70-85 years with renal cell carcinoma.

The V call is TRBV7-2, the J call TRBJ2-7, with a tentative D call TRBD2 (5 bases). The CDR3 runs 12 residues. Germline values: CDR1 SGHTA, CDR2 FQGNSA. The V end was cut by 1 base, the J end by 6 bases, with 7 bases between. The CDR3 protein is CASSLVGSEQYF. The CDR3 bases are TGTGCCAGCAGCTTAGTAGGGAGCGAGCAGTACTTC. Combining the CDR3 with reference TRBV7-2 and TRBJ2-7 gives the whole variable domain GAGVSQSPSNKVTEKGKDVELRCDPISGHTALYWYRQSLGQGLEFLIYFQGNSAPDKSGLPSDRFSAERTGGSVSTLTIQRTQQEDSAVYLCASSLVGSEQYFGPGTRLTVT.

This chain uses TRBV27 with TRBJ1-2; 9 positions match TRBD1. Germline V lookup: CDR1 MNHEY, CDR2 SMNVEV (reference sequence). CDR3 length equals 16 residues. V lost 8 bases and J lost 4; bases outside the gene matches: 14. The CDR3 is CASSPTGGSLGYGYTF. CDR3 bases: TGTGCCAGCTCCCCCACAGGGGGCTCCTTAGGCTATGGCTACACCTTC.

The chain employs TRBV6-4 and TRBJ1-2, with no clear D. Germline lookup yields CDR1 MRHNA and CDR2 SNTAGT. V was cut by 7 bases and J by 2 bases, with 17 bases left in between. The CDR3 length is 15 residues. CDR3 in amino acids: CASNPLKDVNYGYTF. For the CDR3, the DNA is TGTGCCAGCAACCCTCTAAAGGACGTGAACTATGGCTACACCTTC.

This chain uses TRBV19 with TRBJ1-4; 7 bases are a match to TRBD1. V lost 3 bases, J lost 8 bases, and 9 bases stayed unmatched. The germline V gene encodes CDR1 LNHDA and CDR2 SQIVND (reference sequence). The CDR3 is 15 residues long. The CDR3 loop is CASSIDREVGEKLFF. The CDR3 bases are TGTGCCAGTAGTATCGACAGGGAGGTTGGAGAAAAACTGTTTTTT.

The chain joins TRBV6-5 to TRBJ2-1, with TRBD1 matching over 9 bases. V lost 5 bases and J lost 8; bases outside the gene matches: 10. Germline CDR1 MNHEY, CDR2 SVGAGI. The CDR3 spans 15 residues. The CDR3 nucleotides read TGTGCCAGCAGTAAGGCCGGGACAGGGATGGATGAGCAGTTCTTC. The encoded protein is CASSKAGTGMDEQFF.

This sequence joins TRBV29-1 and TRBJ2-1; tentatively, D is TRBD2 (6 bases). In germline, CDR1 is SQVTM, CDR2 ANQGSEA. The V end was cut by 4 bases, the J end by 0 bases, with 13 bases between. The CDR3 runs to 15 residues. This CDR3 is CSVGGDFSSYNEQFF. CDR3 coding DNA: TGCAGCGTTGGGGGGGACTTCAGCTCCTACAATGAGCAGTTCTTC.

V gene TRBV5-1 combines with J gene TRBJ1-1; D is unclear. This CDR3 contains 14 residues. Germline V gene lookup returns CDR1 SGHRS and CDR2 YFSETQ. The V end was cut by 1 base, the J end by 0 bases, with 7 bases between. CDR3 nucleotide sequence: TGCGCCAGCAGCTTGCAGAAAGTGAACACTGAAGCTTTCTTT. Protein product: CASSLQKVNTEAFF.

CDR3 region: CASSLVGRVTDTQYF. DNA for the CDR3: TGCGCCAGCAGCTTGGTCGGCCGAGTTACAGATACGCAGTATTTT. This chain connects TRBV5-1 to TRBJ2-3; the D is unclear. The CDR3 totals 15 residues. V dropped 0 bases and J dropped 3 bases, with 11 bases sitting between them. Germline assignment: CDR1 SGHRS and CDR2 YFSETQ.

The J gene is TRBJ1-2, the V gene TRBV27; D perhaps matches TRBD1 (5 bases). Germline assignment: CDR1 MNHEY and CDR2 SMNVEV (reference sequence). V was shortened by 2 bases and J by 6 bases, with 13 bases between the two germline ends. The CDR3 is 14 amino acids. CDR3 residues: CASSLRRGWDGYTF. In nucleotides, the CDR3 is TGTGCCAGCAGTTTACGAAGGGGATGGGATGGCTACACCTTC.

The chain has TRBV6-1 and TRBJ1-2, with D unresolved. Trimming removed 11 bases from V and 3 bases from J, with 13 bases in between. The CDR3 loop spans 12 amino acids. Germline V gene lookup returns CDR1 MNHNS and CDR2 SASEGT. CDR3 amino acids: CACHFGDYGYTF. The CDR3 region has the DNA TGTGCCTGCCATTTTGGGGACTATGGCTACACCTTC.

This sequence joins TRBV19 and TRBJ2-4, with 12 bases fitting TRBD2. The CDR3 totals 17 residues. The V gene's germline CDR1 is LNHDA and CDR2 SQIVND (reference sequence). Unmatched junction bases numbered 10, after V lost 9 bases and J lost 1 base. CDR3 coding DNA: TGTGCCAGCCGACTAGCGGGGGATCCGTTGGCCAAAAACATTCAGTACTTC. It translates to CASRLAGDPLAKNIQYF.

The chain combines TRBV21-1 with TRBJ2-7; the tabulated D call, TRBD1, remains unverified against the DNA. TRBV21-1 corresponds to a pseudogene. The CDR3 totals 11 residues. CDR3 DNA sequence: TGTGCCAGCAGCTCAAAATACGAGCAGTACTTC. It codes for CASSSKYEQYF.

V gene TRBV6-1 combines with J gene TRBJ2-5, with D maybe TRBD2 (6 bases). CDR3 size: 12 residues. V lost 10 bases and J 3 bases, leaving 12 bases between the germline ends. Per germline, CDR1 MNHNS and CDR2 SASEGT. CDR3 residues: CATPGVEETQYF. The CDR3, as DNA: TGTGCCACTCCGGGGGTAGAAGAGACCCAGTACTTC.

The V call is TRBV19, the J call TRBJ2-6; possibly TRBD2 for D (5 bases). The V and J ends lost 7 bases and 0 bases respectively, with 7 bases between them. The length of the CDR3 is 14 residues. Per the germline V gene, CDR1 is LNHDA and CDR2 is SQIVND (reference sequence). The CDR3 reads CASIGVSGANVLTF. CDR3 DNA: TGTGCCAGTATCGGGGTCTCTGGGGCCAACGTCCTGACTTTC. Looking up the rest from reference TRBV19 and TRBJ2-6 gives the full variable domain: DGGITQSPKYLFRKEGQNVTLSCEQNLNHDAMYWYRQDPGQGLRLIYYSQIVNDFQKGDIAEGYSVSREKKESFPLTVTSAQKNPTAFYLCASIGVSGANVLTFGAGSRLTVL.

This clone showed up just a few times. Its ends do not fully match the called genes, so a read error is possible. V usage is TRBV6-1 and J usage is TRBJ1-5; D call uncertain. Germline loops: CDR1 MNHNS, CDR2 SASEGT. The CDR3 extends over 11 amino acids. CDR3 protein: CASSGNHPQHF. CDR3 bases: TGTGCCAGCAGCGGAAATCACCCCCAGCATTTT.

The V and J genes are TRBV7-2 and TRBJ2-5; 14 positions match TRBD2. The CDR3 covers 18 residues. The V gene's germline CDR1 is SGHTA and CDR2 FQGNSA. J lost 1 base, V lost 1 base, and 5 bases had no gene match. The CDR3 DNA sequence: TGTGCCAGCAGCTTAGGAGTGACTAGCGGGAGGGCCCAAGAGACCCAGTACTTC. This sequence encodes CASSLGVTSGRAQETQYF.